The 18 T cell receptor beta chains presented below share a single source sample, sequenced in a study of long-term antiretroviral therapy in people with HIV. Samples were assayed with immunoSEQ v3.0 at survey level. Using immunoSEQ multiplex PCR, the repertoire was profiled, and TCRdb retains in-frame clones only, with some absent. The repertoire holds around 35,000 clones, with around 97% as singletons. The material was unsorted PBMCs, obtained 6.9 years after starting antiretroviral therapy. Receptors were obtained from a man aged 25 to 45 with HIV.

CDR3 protein: CASSQDGREYYGYNEQFF. In nucleotides, the CDR3 is TGCGCCAGCAGCCAAGATGGGCGGGAGTATTACGGCTACAATGAGCAGTTCTTC. The chain couples TRBV4-1 to TRBJ2-1, with 7 nucleotides matching TRBD2. J lost 3 bases, V lost 0 bases, and 11 bases had no gene match. CDR3 length: 18 residues. The germline V gene encodes CDR1 MGHRA and CDR2 YSYEKL.

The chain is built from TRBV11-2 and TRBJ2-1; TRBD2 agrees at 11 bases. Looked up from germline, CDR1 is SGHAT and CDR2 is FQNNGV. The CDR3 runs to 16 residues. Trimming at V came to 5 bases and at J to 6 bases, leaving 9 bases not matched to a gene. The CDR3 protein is CASSSLGTSGSNEQFF. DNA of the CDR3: TGTGCCAGCAGCAGTCTAGGGACTAGCGGTTCCAATGAGCAGTTCTTC. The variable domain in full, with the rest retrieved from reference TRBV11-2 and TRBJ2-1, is EAGVAQSPRYKIIEKRQSVAFWCNPISGHATLYWYQQILGQGPKLLIQFQNNGVVDDSQLPKDRFSAERLKGVDSTLKIQPAKLEDSAVYLCASSSLGTSGSNEQFFGPGTRLTVL.

CDR3 DNA sequence: TGTGCCTTGCAGGACGGGGACACAGATACGCAGTATTTT. Its translation: CALQDGDTDTQYF. The chain recombines TRBV28 with TRBJ2-3; D possibly corresponds to TRBD2 (5 bases). The CDR3 loop spans 13 amino acids. Deletions cut 11 bases from V and 2 bases from J, with 14 bases between. The germline V gene encodes CDR1 MDHEN and CDR2 SYDVKM. Supplemented by reference TRBV28 and TRBJ2-3, the full variable domain reads DVKVTQSSRYLVKRTGEKVFLECVQDMDHENMFWYRQDPGLGLRLIYFSYDVKMKEKGDIPEGYSVSREKKERFSLILESASTNQTSMYLCALQDGDTDTQYFGPGTRLTVL.

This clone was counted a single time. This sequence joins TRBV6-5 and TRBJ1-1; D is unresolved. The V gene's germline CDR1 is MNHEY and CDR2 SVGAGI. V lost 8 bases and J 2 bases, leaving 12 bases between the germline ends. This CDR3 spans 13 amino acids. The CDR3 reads CASRLSYNTEAFF. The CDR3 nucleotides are TGTGCCAGCCGCCTTTCGTATAACACTGAAGCTTTCTTT.

CDR3 bases: TGTGCCAGTAGTATAGAGGGCACGGGCGAGCAGTACTTC. This gives the protein CASSIEGTGEQYF. The V and J genes are TRBV19 and TRBJ2-7; D is uncertain. Trimming removed 0 bases at V and 6 bases at J, with 9 bases between. Per germline, CDR1 LNHDA and CDR2 SQIVND (reference sequence). The CDR3 runs 13 residues.

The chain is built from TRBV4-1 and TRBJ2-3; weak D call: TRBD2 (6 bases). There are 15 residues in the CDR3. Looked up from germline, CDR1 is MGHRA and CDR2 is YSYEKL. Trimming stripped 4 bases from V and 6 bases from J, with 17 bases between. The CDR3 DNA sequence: TGCGCCAGCAGCCGAGGTTTTCTAGCGTTGGATACGCAGTATTTT. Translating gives CASSRGFLALDTQYF.

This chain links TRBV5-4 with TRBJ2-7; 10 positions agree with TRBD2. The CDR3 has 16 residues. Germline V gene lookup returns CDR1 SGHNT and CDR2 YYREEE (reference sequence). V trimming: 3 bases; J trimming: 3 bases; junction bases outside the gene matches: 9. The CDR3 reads CASSSTLAGAIYEQYF. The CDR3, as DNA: TGTGCCAGCAGCTCGACCCTAGCGGGAGCAATCTACGAGCAGTACTTC.

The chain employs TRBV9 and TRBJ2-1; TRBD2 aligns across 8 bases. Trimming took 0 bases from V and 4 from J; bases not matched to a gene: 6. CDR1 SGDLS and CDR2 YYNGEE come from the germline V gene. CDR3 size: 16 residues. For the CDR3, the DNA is TGTGCCAGCAGCGTAGCCGGGACTAGTGGTTACAATGAGCAGTTCTTC. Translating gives CASSVAGTSGYNEQFF.

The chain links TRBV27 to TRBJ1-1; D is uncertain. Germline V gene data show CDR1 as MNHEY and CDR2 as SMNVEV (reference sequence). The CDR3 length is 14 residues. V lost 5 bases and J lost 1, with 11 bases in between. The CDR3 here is CASSPHLPNTEAFF. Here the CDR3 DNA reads TGTGCCAGCAGTCCCCACCTCCCGAACACTGAAGCTTTCTTT.

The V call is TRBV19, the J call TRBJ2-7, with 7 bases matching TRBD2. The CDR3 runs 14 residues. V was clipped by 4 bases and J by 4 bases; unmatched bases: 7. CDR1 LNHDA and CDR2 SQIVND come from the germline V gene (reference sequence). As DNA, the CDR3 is TGTGCCAGTAGTACGGTAGCGGGCCGATACGAGCAGTACTTC. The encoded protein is CASSTVAGRYEQYF.

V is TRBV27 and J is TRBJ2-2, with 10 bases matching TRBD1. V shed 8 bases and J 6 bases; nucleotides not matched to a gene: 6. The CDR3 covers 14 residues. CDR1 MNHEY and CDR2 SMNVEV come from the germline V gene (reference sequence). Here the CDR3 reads CASERDRGAGELFF. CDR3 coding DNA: TGTGCCAGCGAACGGGACAGGGGCGCCGGGGAGCTGTTTTTT.

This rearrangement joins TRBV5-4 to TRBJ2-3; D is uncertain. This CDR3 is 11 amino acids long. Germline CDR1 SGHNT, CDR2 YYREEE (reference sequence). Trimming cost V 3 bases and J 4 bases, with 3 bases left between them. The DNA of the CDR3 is TGTGCCAGCAGCTCCGCAGATACGCAGTATTTT. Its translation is CASSSADTQYF.

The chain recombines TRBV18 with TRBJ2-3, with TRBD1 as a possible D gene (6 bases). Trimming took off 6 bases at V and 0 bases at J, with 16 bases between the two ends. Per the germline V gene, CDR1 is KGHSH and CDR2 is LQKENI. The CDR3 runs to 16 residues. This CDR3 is CASSPVTGPSTDTQYF. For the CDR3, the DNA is TGTGCCAGCTCTCCGGTGACAGGACCTAGCACAGATACGCAGTATTTT.

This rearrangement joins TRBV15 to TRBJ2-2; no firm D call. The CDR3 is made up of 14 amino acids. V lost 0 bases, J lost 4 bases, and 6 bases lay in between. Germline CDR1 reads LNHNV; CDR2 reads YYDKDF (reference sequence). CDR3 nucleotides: TGTGCCACCAGCAGAGATCACACCACCGGGGAGCTGTTTTTT. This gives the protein CATSRDHTTGELFF.

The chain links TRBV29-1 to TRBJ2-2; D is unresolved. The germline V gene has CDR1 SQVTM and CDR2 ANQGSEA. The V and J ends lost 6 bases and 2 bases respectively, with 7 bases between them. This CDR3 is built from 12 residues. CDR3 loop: CSVKTNTGELFF. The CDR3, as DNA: TGCAGCGTGAAAACTAACACCGGGGAGCTGTTTTTT.

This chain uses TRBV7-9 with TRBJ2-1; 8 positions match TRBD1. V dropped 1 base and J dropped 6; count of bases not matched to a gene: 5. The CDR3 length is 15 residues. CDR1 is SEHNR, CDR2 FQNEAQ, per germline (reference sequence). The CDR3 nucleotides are TGTGCCAGCAGCTTAGAACAGGGGGTTCGCAATGAGCAGTTCTTC. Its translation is CASSLEQGVRNEQFF. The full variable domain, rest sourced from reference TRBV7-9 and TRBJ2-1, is DTGVSQNPRHKITKRGQNVTFRCDPISEHNRLYWYRQTLGQGPEFLTYFQNEAQLEKSRLLSDRFSAERPKGSFSTLEIQRTEQGDSAMYLCASSLEQGVRNEQFFGPGTRLTVL.

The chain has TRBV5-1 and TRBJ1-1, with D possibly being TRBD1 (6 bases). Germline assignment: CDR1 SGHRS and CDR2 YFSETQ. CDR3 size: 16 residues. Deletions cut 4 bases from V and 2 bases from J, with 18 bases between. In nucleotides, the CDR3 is TGCGCCAGCAGCCCTCGGACAGCCATCACCAACACTGAAGCTTTCTTT. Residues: CASSPRTAITNTEAFF.

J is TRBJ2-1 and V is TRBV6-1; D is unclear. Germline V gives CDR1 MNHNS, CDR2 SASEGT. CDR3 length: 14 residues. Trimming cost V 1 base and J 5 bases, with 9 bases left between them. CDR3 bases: TGTGCCAGCAGTGAAGAATCAGAAGACAATGAGCAGTTCTTC. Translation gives CASSEESEDNEQFF.